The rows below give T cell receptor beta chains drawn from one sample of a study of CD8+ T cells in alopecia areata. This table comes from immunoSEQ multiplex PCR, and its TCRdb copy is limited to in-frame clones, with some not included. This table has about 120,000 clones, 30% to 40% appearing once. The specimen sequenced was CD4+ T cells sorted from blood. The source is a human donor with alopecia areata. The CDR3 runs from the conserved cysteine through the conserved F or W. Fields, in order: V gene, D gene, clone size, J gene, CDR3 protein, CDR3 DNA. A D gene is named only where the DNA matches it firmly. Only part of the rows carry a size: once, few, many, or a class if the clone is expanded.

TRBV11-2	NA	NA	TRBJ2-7	CASSLGGHRSYEQYF	TGTGCCAGCAGCTTAGGAGGGCATCGATCCTACGAGCAGTACTTC
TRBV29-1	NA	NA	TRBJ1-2	CSVAPDSTNYGYTF	TGCAGCGTTGCGCCGGACTCCACTAACTATGGCTACACCTTC
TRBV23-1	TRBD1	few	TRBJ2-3	CASSQWTGENTQYF	TGCGCCAGCAGTCAATGGACAGGGGAAAATACGCAGTATTTT
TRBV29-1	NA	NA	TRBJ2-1	CSVQAQGYNEQFF	TGCAGCGTCCAAGCACAGGGTTACAATGAGCAGTTCTTC
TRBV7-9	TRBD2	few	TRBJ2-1	CASSIQRGNNEQFF	TGTGCCAGCAGCATCCAGCGGGGGAACAATGAGCAGTTCTTC
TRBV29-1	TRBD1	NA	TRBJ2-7	CSAEGTGRNEQYF	TGCAGCGCTGAAGGGACAGGGCGCAACGAGCAGTACTTC
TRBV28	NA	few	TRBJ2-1	CASSAPGRGNEQFF	TGTGCCAGCAGCGCACCGGGACGGGGCAATGAGCAGTTCTTC
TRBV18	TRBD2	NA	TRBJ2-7	CASSPLELGRFYEQYF	TGTGCCAGCTCACCACTGGAGCTCGGGAGGTTCTACGAGCAGTACTTC
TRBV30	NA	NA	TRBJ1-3	CAWSRFGAGSGNTIYF	NA
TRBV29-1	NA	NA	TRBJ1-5	CSVGAGAEGNQPQHF	TGCAGCGTTGGGGCAGGGGCGGAGGGCAATCAGCCCCAGCATTTT
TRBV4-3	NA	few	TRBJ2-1	CASSQDWSSAEQFF	TGCGCCAGCAGCCAAGACTGGAGTTCGGCTGAGCAGTTCTTC
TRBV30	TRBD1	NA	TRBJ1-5	CAWRRTGKGQPQHF	TGTGCCTGGAGACGGACAGGGAAAGGGCAGCCCCAGCATTTT
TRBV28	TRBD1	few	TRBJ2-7	CASSLGQVNEQYF	TGTGCCAGCAGCCTTGGACAGGTGAACGAGCAGTACTTC
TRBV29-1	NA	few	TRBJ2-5	CGCSGLQETQYF	TGCGGATGCTCCGGACTCCAAGAGACCCAGTACTTC
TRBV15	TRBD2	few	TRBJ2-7	CATSSLSGSGYEQYF	TGTGCCACCAGCAGTCTTAGCGGGAGTGGTTACGAGCAGTACTTC
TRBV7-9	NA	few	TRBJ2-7	CASSLALGRSYEQYF	TGTGCCAGCAGCTTAGCGCTCGGGCGCTCCTACGAGCAGTACTTC
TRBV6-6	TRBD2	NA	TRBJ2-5	CASSTPDTGGETQYF	TGTGCCAGCAGCACCCCCGACACGGGAGGAGAGACCCAGTACTTC
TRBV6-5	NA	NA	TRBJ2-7	CASSPGTIQQYF	TGTGCCAGCAGTCCCGGGACAATCCAGCAGTACTTC
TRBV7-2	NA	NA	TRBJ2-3	CASSLSDTQYF	TGTGCCAGCAGCTTGTCAGATACGCAGTATTTT
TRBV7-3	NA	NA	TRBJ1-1	CASSQGGGHWGNTEAFF	TGTGCCAGCAGCCAAGGTGGCGGCCATTGGGGAAACACTGAAGCTTTCTTT
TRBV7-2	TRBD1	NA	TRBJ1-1	CASSSGGTGVNTEAFF	TGTGCCAGCAGCTCGGGAGGGACAGGGGTGAACACTGAAGCTTTCTTT
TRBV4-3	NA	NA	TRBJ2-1	CASSHRAEPSYNEQFF	TGCGCCAGCAGCCACCGAGCGGAGCCATCCTACAATGAGCAGTTCTTC
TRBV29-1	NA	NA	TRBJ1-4	CSCMIRGTNEKLFF	TGCAGCTGCATGATTAGGGGGACTAATGAAAAACTGTTTTTT
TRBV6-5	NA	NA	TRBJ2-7	CASSPNGRSSYEQYF	TGTGCCAGCAGTCCCAATGGACGGAGCTCCTACGAGCAGTACTTC
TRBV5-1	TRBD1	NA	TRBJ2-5	CASSPNRGETQYF	TGCGCCAGCAGCCCGAACAGGGGAGAGACCCAGTACTTC
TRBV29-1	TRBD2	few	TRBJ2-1	CSVTRLAGTSYNEQFF	TGCAGCGTTACCCGACTAGCGGGGACCTCCTACAATGAGCAGTTCTTC
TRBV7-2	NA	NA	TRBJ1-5	CASSLGPASNQPQHF	TGTGCCAGCAGCTTAGGGCCGGCGAGCAATCAGCCCCAGCATTTT
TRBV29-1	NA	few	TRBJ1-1	CSVESRRTEAFF	TGCAGCGTTGAAAGTCGCAGGACTGAAGCTTTCTTT
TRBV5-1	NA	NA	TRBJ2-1	CASRWGAGANEQFF	TGCGCCAGCAGATGGGGGGCCGGCGCCAATGAGCAGTTCTTC
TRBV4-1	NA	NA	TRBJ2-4	CASSQGDGKNIQYF	TGCGCCAGCAGCCAAGGGGACGGCAAAAACATTCAGTACTTC
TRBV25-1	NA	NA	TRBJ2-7	CASSDLHYEQYF	TGTGCCAGCAGTGACCTTCATTACGAGCAGTACTTC
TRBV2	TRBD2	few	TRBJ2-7	CASSVGASGGSSYEQYF	TGTGCCAGCAGTGTTGGGGCTAGCGGGGGAAGCTCCTACGAGCAGTACTTC
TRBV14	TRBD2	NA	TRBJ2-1	CASSQGLAGVNEQFF	TGTGCCAGCAGCCAAGGACTAGCGGGAGTGAATGAGCAGTTCTTC
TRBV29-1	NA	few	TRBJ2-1	CSSSTGNREVF	TGCAGCTCTAGCACCGGGAACAGGGAGGTCTTC
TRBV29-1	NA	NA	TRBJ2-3	CSVPIRGDTQYF	TGCAGCGTCCCGATAAGGGGCGATACGCAGTATTTT
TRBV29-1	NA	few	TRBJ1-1	CSSSEGTLNTEAFF	TGCAGCTCATCGGAGGGGACATTGAACACTGAAGCTTTCTTT
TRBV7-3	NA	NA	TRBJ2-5	CASSLFERETQYF	TGTGCCAGCAGCTTATTTGAGAGAGAGACCCAGTACTTC
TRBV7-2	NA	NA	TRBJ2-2	CASSLRRENTGELFF	TGTGCCAGCAGCTTACGGCGGGAGAACACCGGGGAGCTGTTTTTT
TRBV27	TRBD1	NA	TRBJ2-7	CASSLNRQGQRGGQYF	TGTGCCAGCAGTTTGAACCGACAGGGTCAACGAGGTGGGCAGTACTTC
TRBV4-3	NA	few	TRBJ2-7	CASSLVGDSYEQYF	TGCGCCAGCAGCCTGGTAGGGGACTCCTACGAGCAGTACTTC
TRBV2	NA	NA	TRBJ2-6	CASSEALRGSGANVLTF	TGTGCCAGCAGTGAAGCGCTTCGAGGGAGTGGGGCCAACGTCCTGACTTTC
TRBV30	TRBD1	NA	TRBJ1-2	CAWSAGQARGYTF	TGTGCCTGGAGTGCGGGACAGGCGCGAGGCTACACCTTC